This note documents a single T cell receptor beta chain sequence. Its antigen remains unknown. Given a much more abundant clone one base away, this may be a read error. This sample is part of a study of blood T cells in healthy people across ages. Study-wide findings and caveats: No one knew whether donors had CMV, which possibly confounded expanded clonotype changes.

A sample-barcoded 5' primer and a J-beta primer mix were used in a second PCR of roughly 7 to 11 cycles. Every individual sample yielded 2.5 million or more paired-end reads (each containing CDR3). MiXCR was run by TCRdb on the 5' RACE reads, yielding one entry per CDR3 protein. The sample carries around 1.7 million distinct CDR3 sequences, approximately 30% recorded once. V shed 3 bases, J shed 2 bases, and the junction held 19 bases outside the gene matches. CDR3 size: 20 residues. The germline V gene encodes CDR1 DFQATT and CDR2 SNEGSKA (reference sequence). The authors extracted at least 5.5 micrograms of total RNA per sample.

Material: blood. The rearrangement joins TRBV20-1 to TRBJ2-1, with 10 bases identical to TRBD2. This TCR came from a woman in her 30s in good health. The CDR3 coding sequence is TGCAGTGCTAGTGTTGGGCGACTAGCGGGTCAAGTCCCGCCCTACAATGAGCAGTTCTTC. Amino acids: CSASVGRLAGQVPPYNEQFF.